The 13 T cell receptor beta chains below all came from one sample that was sequenced in a study of neoadjuvant anti-PD-1 for oral cavity cancer. Clones were read by immunoSEQ multiplex PCR, and TCRdb kept only the in-frame ones, dropping some. The sample comprises about 15,000 clones, 35% to 50% of which are singletons, and approximately 43% rests with the top ten. Sample time point: after neoadjuvant nivolumab, at surgical resection. The starting material was tumor tissue, obtained after nivolumab (anti-PD-1) treatment. The receptors were gathered from a person between 40 and 79 years old with oral cavity squamous cell carcinoma.

The V gene is TRBV7-2, the J gene TRBJ1-2, with D hard to call. Germline CDR1 and CDR2: SGHTA and FQGNSA. The CDR3 sequence is 13 residues long. The V and J ends lost 3 bases and 3 bases respectively, with 8 bases between them. The CDR3 spells CASSFASYYGYTF. CDR3 sequence (DNA): TGTGCCAGCAGCTTCGCCAGCTACTATGGCTACACCTTC.

This chain connects TRBV4-3 to TRBJ1-2; D is perhaps TRBD1 (5 bases). The V gene's germline CDR1 is LGHNA and CDR2 YSLEER. The CDR3 is made up of 15 amino acids. Trimming left V 1 base short and J 0 bases short, with 9 bases between. DNA for the CDR3: TGCGCCAGCAGCCAAGTGGGGGGGACTAACTATGGCTACACCTTC. Translated: CASSQVGGTNYGYTF.

The chain combines TRBV4-3 with TRBJ1-1, with D unclear. Per the germline V gene, CDR1 is LGHNA and CDR2 is YSLEER. The CDR3 covers 15 residues. Trimming cost V 1 base and J 1 base, with 10 bases left between them. The CDR3 loop reads CASSQVLSGNTEAFF. CDR3 coding DNA: TGCGCCAGCAGCCAAGTGTTGTCAGGGAACACTGAAGCTTTCTTT.

By proportion, this clone is medium-sized (0.01 to 0.1%). The V gene is TRBV27, the J gene TRBJ2-1; no clear D gene. Germline CDR1 is MNHEY and CDR2 is SMNVEV (reference sequence). Trimming left V 2 bases short and J 5 bases short, with 13 bases between. The CDR3 runs to 15 residues. In DNA, the CDR3 is TGTGCCAGCAGTTTAGGCAGCGTATGGGACAATGAGCAGTTCTTC. As protein: CASSLGSVWDNEQFF.

The rearrangement links TRBV19 to TRBJ2-7; D perhaps matches TRBD2 (6 bases). The germline V gene has CDR1 LNHDA and CDR2 SQIVND (reference sequence). The CDR3 covers 12 residues. V lost 4 bases and J 6 bases, leaving 10 bases between the germline ends. The CDR3, as DNA: TGTGCCAGTAGTACGGGAGAAGGCGAGCAGTACTTC. Translating it yields CASSTGEGEQYF.

The rearrangement links TRBV5-1 to TRBJ1-1; possible D gene TRBD1, 6 bases. Trimming pared 2 bases from V and 1 base from J, leaving 12 bases between. The CDR3 spans 15 residues. CDR1 is SGHRS and CDR2 is YFSETQ in the germline V gene. The DNA of the CDR3 is TGCGCCAGCAGCTTACGGACAGCCCGGAACACTGAAGCTTTCTTT. Protein product: CASSLRTARNTEAFF.

This clone was recorded at least ten times. This sequence joins TRBV7-2 and TRBJ2-2; D not certain. This CDR3 spans 15 amino acids. Germline V CDR1 and CDR2: SGHTA, FQGNSA. Trimming stripped 2 bases from V and 6 bases from J, with 13 bases between. The DNA of the CDR3 is TGTGCCAGCAGCTTACGGATGCTCGTCCCCGGGGAGCTGTTTTTT. This sequence encodes CASSLRMLVPGELFF.

This chain connects TRBV13 to TRBJ1-6; D is unresolved. V lost 0 bases and J 17 bases, leaving 11 bases between the germline ends. The CDR3 runs 12 residues. CDR1 is PRHDT, CDR2 FYEKMQ, per germline (reference sequence). The DNA of the CDR3 is TGTGCCAGCAGCTTAGGAGGCCGTGGGGTCCACTTT. Amino acids: CASSLGGRGVHF.

The rearrangement joins TRBV10-1 to TRBJ1-5; D is possibly TRBD1 (6 bases). The CDR3 runs to 19 residues. Trimming stripped 6 bases from V and 3 bases from J, with 27 bases between. Germline V CDR1 and CDR2: WNHNN, SYGVQD (reference sequence). The CDR3 DNA is TGCGCCAGCAGAAAACCGGGACAATGGCCTATCTACTACAATCAGCCCCAGCATTTT. Its translation is CASRKPGQWPIYYNQPQHF.

This clone was observed a single time. A junction boundary mismatches the germline segment, possibly from a read error. This chain links TRBV5-1 with TRBJ1-5; D is undetermined. Germline CDR1 and CDR2: SGHRS and YFSETQ. The CDR3 totals 15 residues. DNA of the CDR3: TGTGCCAGCAGCCGTGGAGGGCCTAGCAATCAGCCCCAGCATTTT. Amino acids: CASSRGGPSNQPQHF.

This sequence joins TRBV7-3 and TRBJ2-3, with D tentatively TRBD1 (5 bases). The germline V and J ends were trimmed by 2 bases and 4 bases, with 13 bases remaining between them. The germline CDR1 and CDR2 sequences are SGHTA and FQGTGA. The CDR3 contains 15 residues. The CDR3 DNA is TGTGCCAGCAGCTTAGGGGCAGGGTCGGCAGATACGCAGTATTTT. It encodes CASSLGAGSADTQYF.

This clone appeared a single time. V and J are TRBV7-2 and TRBJ1-1, with D perhaps matching TRBD1 (5 bases). V was clipped by 5 bases and J by 0 bases, with 10 bases between them. CDR1 is SGHTA and CDR2 is FQGNSA in the germline V gene. The CDR3 is made up of 14 amino acids. The CDR3 sequence: CASSKGRLNTEAFF. In DNA, the CDR3 is TGTGCCAGCAGCAAGGGACGGTTGAACACTGAAGCTTTCTTT.

The V and J genes are TRBV5-1 and TRBJ1-5; possibly TRBD1 for D (6 bases). V was pared by 2 bases and J by 4 bases, with 13 bases between. CDR1 is SGHRS, CDR2 YFSETQ, per germline. The CDR3 consists of 15 residues. Here the CDR3 DNA reads TGCGCCAGCAGCTTATCAGGGGCCCTAAATCAGCCCCAGCATTTT. Residues: CASSLSGALNQPQHF.